Presented here are 14 T cell receptor beta chains from one specimen sequenced in a study of OX40 agonist ivuxolimab in advanced cancers. The repertoire was sequenced with immunoSEQ multiplex PCR; TCRdb's copy has only in-frame clones and lacks some. The sample contains 65,000 to 85,000 clones, approximately 90% of which appear only once. This specimen consisted of CD4+ or CD8+ T cells sorted from blood, obtained in a trial of the OX40 agonist ivuxolimab. The receptors were gathered from an adult with an advanced solid tumor such as melanoma, head and neck, liver or kidney cancer.

V is TRBV4-1 and J is TRBJ1-2, with D possibly being TRBD1 (5 bases). The CDR3 is 13 amino acids. Between the trimmed V and J ends, which lost 2 bases and 8 bases, there was a span of 12 bases. Germline values: CDR1 MGHRA, CDR2 YSYEKL. CDR3 in DNA: TGCGCCAGCAGCCAAAACCAGGGATCGGGCTACACCTTC. Its protein product is CASSQNQGSGYTF.

The chain employs TRBV7-9 and TRBJ1-1; D might be TRBD1 (5 bases). The length of the CDR3 is 12 residues. Germline CDR1 reads SEHNR; CDR2 reads FQNEAQ (reference sequence). V lost 1 base and J lost 10, with 10 bases in between. In DNA form, the CDR3 reads TGTGCCAGCAGCTTAGGAGGGGCCGTAGCTTTCTTT. It codes for CASSLGGAVAFF.

This chain links TRBV27 with TRBJ2-2, with D possibly TRBD2 on 6 matching bases. The CDR3 is made up of 14 amino acids. V shed 6 bases and J shed 2 bases, with 10 bases lying between them. Germline V lookup: CDR1 MNHEY, CDR2 SMNVEV (reference sequence). The CDR3 coding sequence is TGTGCCAGCAGCCGACTAGGAAACACCGGGGAGCTGTTTTTT. This sequence encodes CASSRLGNTGELFF.

The chain couples TRBV4-1 to TRBJ1-2; 7 positions agree with TRBD1. Germline loops: CDR1 MGHRA, CDR2 YSYEKL. Trimming at V came to 2 bases and at J to 8 bases, leaving 5 bases not matched to a gene. The length of the CDR3 is 13 residues. The chain's CDR3 is CASSQNSRGGYTF. CDR3 coding DNA: TGCGCCAGCAGCCAAAACTCCAGGGGGGGCTACACCTTC.

The chain carries TRBV5-1 and TRBJ1-2, with 8 bases aligning to TRBD1. Germline V gives CDR1 SGHRS, CDR2 YFSETQ. The trim removed 4 bases at V and 8 bases at J, leaving 13 bases unmatched. This CDR3 contains 15 residues. CDR3 sequence reads: CASSAKTGVEVGYTF. The CDR3 coding sequence is TGCGCCAGCAGCGCCAAGACAGGGGTGGAAGTCGGCTACACCTTC.

The rearrangement joins TRBV7-9 to TRBJ2-3; a possible D gene is TRBD2 (5 bases). V shed 3 bases and J shed 13 bases, with 11 bases lying between them. The CDR3 has 11 residues. In germline, CDR1 is SEHNR, CDR2 FQNEAQ (reference sequence). CDR3 region: CASSLSEEEYF. CDR3 nucleotides: TGTGCCAGCAGCTTGAGCGAGGAGGAGTATTTT.

The J gene is TRBJ1-1, the V gene TRBV11-2; D uncertain. This CDR3 is 14 amino acids long. Germline values: CDR1 SGHAT, CDR2 FQNNGV. V lost 7 bases to trimming and J lost 0 bases, with 12 bases between them. Here the CDR3 reads CASTSEFLNTEAFF. The CDR3 coding sequence is TGTGCCAGCACGTCAGAGTTCTTGAACACTGAAGCTTTCTTT.

The CDR3, as DNA: TGTGCCAGCAGCCGGACTAGCGGGGGGGCCGACAATGAGCAGTTCTTC. Translated, it gives CASSRTSGGADNEQFF. The V call is TRBV11-2, the J call TRBJ2-1, with 15 bases that match TRBD2. This CDR3 is built from 16 residues. Germline V gives CDR1 SGHAT, CDR2 FQNNGV. J was trimmed by 5 bases and V by 5 bases; bases with no gene match: 4.

V gene TRBV9 combines with J gene TRBJ2-1, with TRBD1 as a possible D gene (6 bases). The V and J ends lost 3 bases and 10 bases respectively, with 8 bases between them. Germline values: CDR1 SGDLS, CDR2 YYNGEE. This CDR3 contains 11 residues. The CDR3 DNA reads as TGTGCCAGCAGCGCCGGGACAGAGCAGTTCTTC. Protein product: CASSAGTEQFF.

The CDR3 DNA is TGTGCCAGCAGCTTCCCGTCGAGCTCCTACGAGCAGTACTTC. It is translated as CASSFPSSSYEQYF. This chain links TRBV11-2 with TRBJ2-7, with D uncertain. Trimming left V 3 bases short and J 0 bases short, with 9 bases between. Germline V gene data show CDR1 as SGHAT and CDR2 as FQNNGV. The CDR3 length is 14 residues.

This chain joins TRBV7-9 and TRBJ1-1; D is uncertain. This CDR3 is built from 15 residues. Looked up from germline, CDR1 is SEHNR and CDR2 is FQNEAQ (reference sequence). Trimming took 5 bases from V and 3 from J, leaving 16 bases between them. In DNA, the CDR3 is TGTGCCAGCAGCCTTAGCCTGACGGCCGACACTGAAGCTTTCTTT. Translated: CASSLSLTADTEAFF.

This chain links TRBV5-1 with TRBJ1-2, with D possibly TRBD1 on 6 matching bases. Germline-derived CDR1 and CDR2 are SGHRS and YFSETQ. The V end lost 4 bases, the J end lost 4 bases, and 20 bases lay between the germline ends. This CDR3 has 16 amino acids. The DNA for the CDR3 is TGCGCCAGCAGCCCCCTCCCAGGGGCGGCTACCTATGGCTACACCTTC. As protein: CASSPLPGAATYGYTF. Variable domain in full (rest from reference TRBV5-1 and TRBJ1-2): KAGVTQTPRYLIKTRGQQVTLSCSPISGHRSVSWYQQTPGQGLQFLFEYFSETQRNKGNFPGRFSGRQFSNSRSEMNVSTLELGDSALYLCASSPLPGAATYGYTFGSGTRLTVV.

The chain couples TRBV5-1 to TRBJ1-1; a possible D gene is TRBD1 (6 bases). The ends were cut back, 0 bases at V and 1 base at J, with 10 bases in the middle. Germline lookup yields CDR1 SGHRS and CDR2 YFSETQ. The CDR3 is 15 residues long. The chain's CDR3 is CASSLDREGNTEAFF. The CDR3, as DNA: TGCGCCAGCAGCTTGGACAGGGAAGGGAACACTGAAGCTTTCTTT.

This CDR3 reads CASSLVAAGIQSDEQYF. In nucleotides, the CDR3 is TGCGCCAGCAGCTTGGTAGCGGCAGGGATCCAGTCGGACGAGCAGTACTTC. The chain has TRBV5-1 and TRBJ2-7; D possibly corresponds to TRBD2 (6 bases). V was cut by 0 bases and J by 5 bases, with 21 bases left in between. Germline V CDR1 and CDR2: SGHRS, YFSETQ. This CDR3 is 17 amino acids long. Filled out from reference TRBV5-1 and TRBJ2-7, the complete variable domain reads KAGVTQTPRYLIKTRGQQVTLSCSPISGHRSVSWYQQTPGQGLQFLFEYFSETQRNKGNFPGRFSGRQFSNSRSEMNVSTLELGDSALYLCASSLVAAGIQSDEQYFGPGTRLTVT.